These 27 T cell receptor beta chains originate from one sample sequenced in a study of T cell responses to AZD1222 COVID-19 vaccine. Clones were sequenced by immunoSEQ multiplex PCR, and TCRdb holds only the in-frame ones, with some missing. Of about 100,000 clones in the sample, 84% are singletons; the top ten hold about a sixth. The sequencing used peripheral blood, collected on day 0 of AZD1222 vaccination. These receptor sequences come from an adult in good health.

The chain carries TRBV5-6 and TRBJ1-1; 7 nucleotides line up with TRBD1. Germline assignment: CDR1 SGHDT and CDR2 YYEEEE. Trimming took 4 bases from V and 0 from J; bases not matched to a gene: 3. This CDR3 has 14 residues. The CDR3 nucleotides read TGTGCCAGCAGCCGAGGACAGGTGAACACTGAAGCTTTCTTT. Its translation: CASSRGQVNTEAFF.

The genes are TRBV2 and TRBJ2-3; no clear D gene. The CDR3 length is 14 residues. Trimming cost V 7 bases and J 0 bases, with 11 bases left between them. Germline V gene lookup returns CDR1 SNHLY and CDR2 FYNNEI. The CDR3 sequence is CASTRRVSTDTQYF. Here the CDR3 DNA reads TGTGCCAGCACCAGACGGGTTAGCACAGATACGCAGTATTTT.

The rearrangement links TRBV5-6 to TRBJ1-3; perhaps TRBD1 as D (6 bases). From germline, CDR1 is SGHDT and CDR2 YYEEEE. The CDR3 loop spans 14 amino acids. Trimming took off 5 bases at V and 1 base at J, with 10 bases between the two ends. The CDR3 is CASSQQGSGNTIYF. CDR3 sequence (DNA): TGTGCCAGCAGTCAACAGGGTTCTGGAAACACCATATATTTT. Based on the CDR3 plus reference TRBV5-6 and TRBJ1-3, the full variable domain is DAGVTQSPTHLIKTRGQQVTLRCSPKSGHDTVSWYQQALGQGPQFIFQYYEEEERQRGNFPDRFSGHQFPNYSSELNVNALLLGDSALYLCASSQQGSGNTIYFGEGSWLTVV.

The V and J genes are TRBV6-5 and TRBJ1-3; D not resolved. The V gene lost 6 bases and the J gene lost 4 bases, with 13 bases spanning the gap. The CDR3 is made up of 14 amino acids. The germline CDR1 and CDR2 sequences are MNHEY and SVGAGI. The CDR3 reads CASRNQVGGNTIYF. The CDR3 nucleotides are TGTGCCAGCAGGAACCAGGTTGGGGGAAACACCATATATTTT.

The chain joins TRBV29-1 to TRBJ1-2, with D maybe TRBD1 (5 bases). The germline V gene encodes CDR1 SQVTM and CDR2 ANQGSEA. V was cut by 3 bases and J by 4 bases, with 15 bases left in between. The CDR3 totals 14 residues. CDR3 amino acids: CSVEGRGSPYGYTF. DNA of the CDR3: TGCAGCGTTGAGGGGAGGGGTTCTCCCTATGGCTACACCTTC. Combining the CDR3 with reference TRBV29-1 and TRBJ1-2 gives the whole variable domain SAVISQKPSRDICQRGTSLTIQCQVDSQVTMMFWYRQQPGQSLTLIATANQGSEATYESGFVIDKFPISRPNLTFSTLTVSNMSPEDSSIYLCSVEGRGSPYGYTFGSGTRLTVV.

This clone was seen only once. Here the CDR3 DNA reads TGCAGTGCTAGTAATGGGCCCAGCGGTTCACCCCTCCACTTT. Translation gives CSASNGPSGSPLHF. The V call is TRBV20-1, the J call TRBJ1-6, with D unresolved. This CDR3 has 14 amino acids. In germline, CDR1 is DFQATT, CDR2 SNEGSKA (reference sequence). The V and J ends lost 3 bases and 9 bases respectively, with 15 bases between them.

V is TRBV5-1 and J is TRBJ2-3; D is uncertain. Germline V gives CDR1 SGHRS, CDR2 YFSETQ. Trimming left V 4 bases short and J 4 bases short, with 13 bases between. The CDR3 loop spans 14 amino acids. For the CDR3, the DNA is TGCGCCAGCAGCCCGCAACCCGCCGCAGATACGCAGTATTTT. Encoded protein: CASSPQPAADTQYF.

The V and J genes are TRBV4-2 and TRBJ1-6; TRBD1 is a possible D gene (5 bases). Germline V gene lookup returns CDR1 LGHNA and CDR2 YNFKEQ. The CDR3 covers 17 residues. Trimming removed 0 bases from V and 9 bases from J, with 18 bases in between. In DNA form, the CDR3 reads TGTGCCAGCAGCCAAGATCGCGACAGCGGCGGTGGTTCACCCCTCCACTTT. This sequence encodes CASSQDRDSGGGSPLHF.

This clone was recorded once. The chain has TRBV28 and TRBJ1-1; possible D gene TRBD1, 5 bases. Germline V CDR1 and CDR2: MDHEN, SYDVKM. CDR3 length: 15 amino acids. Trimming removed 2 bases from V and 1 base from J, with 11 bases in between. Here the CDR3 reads CASSLGARGNTEAFF. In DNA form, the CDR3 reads TGTGCCAGCAGTTTAGGGGCTAGAGGGAACACTGAAGCTTTCTTT.

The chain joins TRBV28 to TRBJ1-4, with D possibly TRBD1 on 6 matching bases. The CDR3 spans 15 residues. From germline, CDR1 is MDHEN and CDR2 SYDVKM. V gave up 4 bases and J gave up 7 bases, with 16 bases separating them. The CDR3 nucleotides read TGTGCCAGCAGTTACGGAAGGGGGAGAAGTGAAAAACTGTTTTTT. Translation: CASSYGRGRSEKLFF.

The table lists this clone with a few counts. CDR3 in amino acids: CASSLALTGGAGLYGYTF. CDR3 DNA sequence: TGTGCCAGCAGCTTGGCCTTAACAGGGGGCGCCGGTCTCTATGGCTACACCTTC. The chain joins TRBV5-6 to TRBJ1-2; 9 bases agree with TRBD1. V gave up 0 bases and J gave up 4 bases; unmatched junction bases: 13. Germline CDR1 reads SGHDT; CDR2 reads YYEEEE. This CDR3 region has 18 residues.

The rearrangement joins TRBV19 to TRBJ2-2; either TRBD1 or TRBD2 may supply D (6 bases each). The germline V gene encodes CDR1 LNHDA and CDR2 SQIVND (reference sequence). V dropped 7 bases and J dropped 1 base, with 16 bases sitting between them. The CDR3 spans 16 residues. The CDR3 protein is CASILGGLQNTGELFF. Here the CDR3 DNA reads TGTGCCAGTATCCTAGGGGGGCTCCAGAACACCGGGGAGCTGTTTTTT.

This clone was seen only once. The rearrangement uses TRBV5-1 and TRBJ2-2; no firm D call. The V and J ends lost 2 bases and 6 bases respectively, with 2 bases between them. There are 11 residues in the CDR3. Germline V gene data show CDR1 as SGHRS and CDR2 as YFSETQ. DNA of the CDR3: TGCGCCAGCAGCTTTTCCGGGGAGCTGTTTTTT. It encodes CASSFSGELFF.

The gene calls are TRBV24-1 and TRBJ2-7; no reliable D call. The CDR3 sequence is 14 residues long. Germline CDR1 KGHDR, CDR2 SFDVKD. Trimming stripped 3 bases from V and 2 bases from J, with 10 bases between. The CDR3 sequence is CATSDRFRAYEQYF. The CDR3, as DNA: TGTGCCACCAGTGATCGTTTTCGAGCCTACGAGCAGTACTTC.

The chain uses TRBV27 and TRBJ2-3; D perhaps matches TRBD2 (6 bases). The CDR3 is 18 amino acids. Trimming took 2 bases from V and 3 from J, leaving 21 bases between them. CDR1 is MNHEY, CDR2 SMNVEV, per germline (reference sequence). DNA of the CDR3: TGTGCCAGCAGTTTAAGGGTACCGCGGGGCGGATTAACAGATACGCAGTATTTT. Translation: CASSLRVPRGGLTDTQYF.

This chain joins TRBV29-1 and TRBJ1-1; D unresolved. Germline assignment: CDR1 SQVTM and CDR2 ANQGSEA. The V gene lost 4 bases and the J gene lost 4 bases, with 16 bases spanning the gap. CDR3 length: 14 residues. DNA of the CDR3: TGCAGCGTTGTACGAGAGATTGCCATCACTGAAGCTTTCTTT. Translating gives CSVVREIAITEAFF.

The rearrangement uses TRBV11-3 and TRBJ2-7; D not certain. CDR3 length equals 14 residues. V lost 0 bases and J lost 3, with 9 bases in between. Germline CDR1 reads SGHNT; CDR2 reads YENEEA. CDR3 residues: CASSLDHGVYEQYF. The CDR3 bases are TGTGCCAGCAGCTTAGATCATGGGGTCTACGAGCAGTACTTC.

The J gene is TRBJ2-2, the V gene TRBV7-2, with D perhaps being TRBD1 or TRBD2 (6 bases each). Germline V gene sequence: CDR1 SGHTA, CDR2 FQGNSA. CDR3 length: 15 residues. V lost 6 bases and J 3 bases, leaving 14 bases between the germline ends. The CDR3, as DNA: TGTGCCAGCAGGGGGGGCAGCGAACACACCGGGGAGCTGTTTTTT. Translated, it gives CASRGGSEHTGELFF.

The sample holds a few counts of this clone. CDR3 region: CASSSRGGNQPQHF. The CDR3 DNA reads TGTGCCAGCAGCTCCCGTGGCGGCAATCAGCCCCAGCATTTT. The chain has TRBV11-2 and TRBJ1-5; unclear D gene. Per the germline V gene, CDR1 is SGHAT and CDR2 is FQNNGV. V lost 4 bases and J 2 bases, leaving 9 bases between the germline ends. The CDR3 has 14 amino acids. Full variable domain (outside the CDR3, taken from reference TRBV11-2 and TRBJ1-5): EAGVAQSPRYKIIEKRQSVAFWCNPISGHATLYWYQQILGQGPKLLIQFQNNGVVDDSQLPKDRFSAERLKGVDSTLKIQPAKLEDSAVYLCASSSRGGNQPQHFGDGTRLSIL.

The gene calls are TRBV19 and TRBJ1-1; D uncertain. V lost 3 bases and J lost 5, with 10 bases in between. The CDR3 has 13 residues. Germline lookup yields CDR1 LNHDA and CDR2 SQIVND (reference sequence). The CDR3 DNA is TGTGCCAGTAGTATGAGGGTCTTAACTGAAGCTTTCTTT. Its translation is CASSMRVLTEAFF.

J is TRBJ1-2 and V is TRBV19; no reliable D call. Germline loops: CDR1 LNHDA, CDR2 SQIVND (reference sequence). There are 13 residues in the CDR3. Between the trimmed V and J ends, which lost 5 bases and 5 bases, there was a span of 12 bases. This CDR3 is CASSPRTAYGYTF. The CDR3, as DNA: TGTGCCAGTAGTCCACGGACCGCGTATGGCTACACCTTC.

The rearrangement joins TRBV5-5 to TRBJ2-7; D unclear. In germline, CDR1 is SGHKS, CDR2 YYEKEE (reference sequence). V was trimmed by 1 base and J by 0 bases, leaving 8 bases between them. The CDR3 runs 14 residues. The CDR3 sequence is CASSLYWGSYEQYV. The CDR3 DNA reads TGTGCCAGCAGCTTGTACTGGGGCTCCTACGAGCAGTACGTC.

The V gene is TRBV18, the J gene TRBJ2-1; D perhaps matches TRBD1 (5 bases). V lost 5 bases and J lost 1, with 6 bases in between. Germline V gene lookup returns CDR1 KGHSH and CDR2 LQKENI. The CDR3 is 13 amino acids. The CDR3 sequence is CASSKGSYNEQFF. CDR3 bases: TGTGCCAGCTCAAAGGGGTCCTACAATGAGCAGTTCTTC.

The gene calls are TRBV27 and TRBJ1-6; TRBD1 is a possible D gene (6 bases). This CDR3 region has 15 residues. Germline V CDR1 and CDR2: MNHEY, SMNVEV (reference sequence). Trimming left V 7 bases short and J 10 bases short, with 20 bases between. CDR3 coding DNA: TGTGCCAGCAAGGGGGGCCCGGGGTTGGGGTCACCCCTCCACTTT. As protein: CASKGGPGLGSPLHF.

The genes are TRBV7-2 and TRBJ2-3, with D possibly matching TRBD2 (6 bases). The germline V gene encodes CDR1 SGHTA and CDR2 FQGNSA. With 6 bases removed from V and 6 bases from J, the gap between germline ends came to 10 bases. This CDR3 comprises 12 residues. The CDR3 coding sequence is TGTGCCAGCAGGCTAGGAGGGGATACGCAGTATTTT. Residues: CASRLGGDTQYF. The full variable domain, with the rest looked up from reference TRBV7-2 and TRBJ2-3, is GAGVSQSPSNKVTEKGKDVELRCDPISGHTALYWYRQSLGQGLEFLIYFQGNSAPDKSGLPSDRFSAERTGGSVSTLTIQRTQQEDSAVYLCASRLGGDTQYFGPGTRLTVL.

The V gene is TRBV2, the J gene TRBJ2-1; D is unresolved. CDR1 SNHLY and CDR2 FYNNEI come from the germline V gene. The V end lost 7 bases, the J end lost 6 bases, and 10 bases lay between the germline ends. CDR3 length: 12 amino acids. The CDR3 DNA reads TGTGCCAGCAACCAGAACGGCAATGAGCAGTTCTTC. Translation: CASNQNGNEQFF. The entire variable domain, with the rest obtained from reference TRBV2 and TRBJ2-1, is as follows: EPEVTQTPSHQVTQMGQEVILRCVPISNHLYFYWYRQILGQKVEFLVSFYNNEISEKSEIFDDQFSVERPDGSNFTLKIRSTKLEDSAMYFCASNQNGNEQFFGPGTRLTVL.

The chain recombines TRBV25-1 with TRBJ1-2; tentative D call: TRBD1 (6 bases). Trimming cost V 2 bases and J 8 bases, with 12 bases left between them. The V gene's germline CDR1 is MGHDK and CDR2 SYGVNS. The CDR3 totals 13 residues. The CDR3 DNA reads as TGTGCCAGCAGTGAAGATCGGGGGCTGGGCTACACCTTC. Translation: CASSEDRGLGYTF.